These T cell receptor beta chains were read from a single sample in a study of blood T cell repertoires in COVID-19. Repertoires were generated with immunoSEQ multiplex PCR, while TCRdb's copy carries only in-frame clones and drops some. The data show over 70,000 clones, almost 90% seen once. Sequences were obtained from peripheral blood. Receptors originate from a woman of 80 years or more with active or convalescent COVID-19. CDR3s include the opening cysteine and the closing phenylalanine or tryptophan. The D gene is left open where the match is weak. Some rows have no size entry. The others give once, few or many, or a class for an expanded clone.

V,size,D,J,CDR3,DNA
TRBV19,NA,NA,TRBJ2-1,CASSGGRDYNEQFF,TGTGCCAGTTCTGGGGGGAGAGATTACAATGAGCAGTTCTTC
TRBV2,NA,NA,TRBJ1-4,CASSERGHQFATNEKLFF,TGTGCCAGCAGCGAGAGGGGACACCAATTTGCAACTAATGAAAAACTGTTTTTT
TRBV28,NA,NA,TRBJ1-2,CASSFVREDYGYTF,TGTGCCAGCAGTTTCGTCAGGGAGGACTATGGCTACACCTTC
TRBV5-8,few,NA,TRBJ2-7,CASSLQGYEQYF,TGTGCCAGCAGCTTGCAGGGCTACGAGCAGTACTTC
TRBV7-3,NA,TRBD2,TRBJ2-3,CASSPRTSGRGTDTQYF,TGTGCCAGCAGCCCCCGGACTAGCGGGAGGGGCACAGATACGCAGTATTTT
TRBV13,NA,TRBD1,TRBJ1-6,CASSSSTGNLYNSPLHF,TGTGCCAGCAGCTCCTCGACAGGGAACCTCTATAATTCACCCCTCCACTTT
TRBV6-5,NA,TRBD1,TRBJ1-5,CASSPDRDQPQHF,TGTGCCAGCAGTCCGGACAGGGATCAGCCCCAGCATTTT
TRBV6-5,NA,NA,TRBJ2-1,CASIRSGGFNNEQFF,TGTGCCAGCATTAGGTCAGGCGGGTTCAACAATGAGCAGTTCTTC
TRBV9,NA,NA,TRBJ2-1,CASSAHAGHASYNEQFF,TGTGCCAGCAGCGCCCACGCGGGGCATGCGTCCTACAATGAGCAGTTCTTC
TRBV19,NA,NA,TRBJ1-5,CASRLGLRQGLNSNQPQHF,TGTGCCAGTCGTTTGGGACTTAGGCAGGGCCTTAATAGCAATCAGCCCCAGCATTTT
TRBV15,NA,TRBD1,TRBJ1-5,CATSREGQGNQPQHF,TGTGCCACCAGCAGAGAGGGACAGGGAAATCAGCCCCAGCATTTT
TRBV28,NA,NA,TRBJ2-3,CASRVTGSTDTQYF,TGTGCCAGCAGGGTGACAGGTTCCACAGATACGCAGTATTTT
TRBV28,NA,NA,TRBJ1-1,CASSGVEDEAFF,TGTGCCAGCTCAGGGGTAGAGGATGAAGCTTTCTTT
TRBV9,NA,TRBD2,TRBJ2-7,CASSVESSGSYEQYF,TGTGCCAGCAGCGTAGAGTCTAGCGGATCCTACGAGCAGTACTTC
TRBV27,once,NA,TRBJ2-1,CASSPVSLSYNEQFF,TGTGCCAGCAGCCCAGTTAGCCTTTCCTACAATGAGCAGTTCTTC
TRBV5-4,NA,NA,TRBJ2-5,CASSLGGLETQYF,TGTGCCAGCAGCTTGGGAGGGTTGGAGACCCAGTACTTC
TRBV4-2,NA,NA,TRBJ2-2,CASSQEESLNTGELFF,TGTGCCAGCAGCCAAGAAGAAAGCTTGAACACCGGGGAGCTGTTTTTT
TRBV11-3,NA,NA,TRBJ2-2,CASSLGQARNTGELFF,TGTGCCAGCAGCTTAGGCCAGGCACGGAACACCGGGGAGCTGTTTTTT